This is a list of T cell receptor beta chains from one sample in a study of glioma-infiltrating T cells after dendritic cell vaccination. Clones were sequenced by immunoSEQ multiplex PCR, and TCRdb holds only the in-frame ones, with some missing. The table has more than 100,000 clones, roughly 79% seen once. Sequenced here: blood, sampled before dendritic cell vaccination. The origin of the receptors is a human donor with glioblastoma. The CDR3 runs from the conserved cysteine through the conserved F or W. The D gene is left open where the match is weak. For some rows the clone size is stated as once, few or many, or as a class when expanded; others skip it.

DNA: TGCGCCAGCAGCCAAATCGGGGCTTCTAGCGGGGGCCGATACGGGACCCAGTACTTC
CDR3: CASSQIGASSGGRYGTQYF
J: TRBJ2-5
V: TRBV4-1
D: TRBD2
size: NA

DNA: TGTGCCAGCAGCTTAGTCCGTCGGACAGTCGCCACTGAAGCTTTCTTT
CDR3: CASSLVRRTVATEAFF
J: TRBJ1-1
V: TRBV7-2
D: NA
size: NA

DNA: TGTGCCAGCAGCTTAGCCGCCTGGGGGGACGAGCAGTACTTC
CDR3: CASSLAAWGDEQYF
J: TRBJ2-7
V: TRBV7-2
D: NA
size: NA

DNA: TGTGCTAGCAGAAAAGAGGCGGCAACTTATCATGGCTACACCTTC
CDR3: CASRKEAATYHGYTF
J: TRBJ1-2
V: TRBV7-7
D: NA
size: NA

DNA: TGTGCCAGTAGTATAGATTCAGGGGCCACCTATGGCTACACCTTC
CDR3: CASSIDSGATYGYTF
J: TRBJ1-2
V: TRBV19
D: NA
size: NA

DNA: TGTGCCCGCCGGACCTGGGACAGGGGAACTGGAAACACCATATATTTT
CDR3: CARRTWDRGTGNTIYF
J: TRBJ1-3
V: TRBV30
D: TRBD1
size: NA

DNA: TGTGCCACCCGGGACAGACCAAATGAAAAACTGTTTTTT
CDR3: CATRDRPNEKLFF
J: TRBJ1-4
V: TRBV2
D: TRBD1
size: NA

DNA: TGTGCCAGCAGACTGACGGGGGAGTTGGGCTACACCTTC
CDR3: CASRLTGELGYTF
J: TRBJ1-2
V: TRBV6-5
D: NA
size: NA

DNA: TGTGCCAGCAGCAGTGATCGGACCCGGGCGGGGTTCTTC
CDR3: CASSSDRTRAGFF
J: TRBJ2-1
V: TRBV5-6
D: NA
size: NA

DNA: TGTGCCAGCACGCTGAGGGAGGAGAACACTGAAGCTTTCTTT
CDR3: CASTLREENTEAFF
J: TRBJ1-1
V: TRBV2
D: NA
size: NA

DNA: TGTGCCATCAGTGAGACAGGGCCCACTGAAGCTTTCTTT
CDR3: CAISETGPTEAFF
J: TRBJ1-1
V: TRBV10-3
D: NA
size: once

DNA: TGCGCCAGCAGCCAAGATCGAGGCGGGGGGGATGCCTACGAGCAGTACTTC
CDR3: CASSQDRGGGDAYEQYF
J: TRBJ2-7
V: TRBV4-1
D: TRBD2
size: NA

DNA: TGTACCAGCAGTTACCTGACAGGGGTGGAAGGCTACACCTTC
CDR3: CTSSYLTGVEGYTF
J: TRBJ1-2
V: TRBV6-5
D: TRBD1
size: NA

DNA: TGCGCCAGCAGCTTCGGGGGGGACGGCACCGGGGAGCTGTTTTTT
CDR3: CASSFGGDGTGELFF
J: TRBJ2-2
V: TRBV5-1
D: TRBD2
size: NA

DNA: TGTGCCAGCAGGATCATAGGGGATCAGAGCTCCTACGAGCAGTACTTC
CDR3: CASRIIGDQSSYEQYF
J: TRBJ2-7
V: TRBV5-6
D: NA
size: NA

DNA: TGTGCCAGCAGCCCCCCTGGGACAAGTCGGGAGCCCCAGCATTTT
CDR3: CASSPPGTSREPQHF
J: TRBJ1-5
V: TRBV7-2
D: NA
size: NA

DNA: TGTGCCAGCAGCTCATATACCGGGGGAGTGAATGAGCAGTTCTTC
CDR3: CASSSYTGGVNEQFF
J: TRBJ2-1
V: TRBV11-2
D: NA
size: few

DNA: TGTGCCAGCAGTGGGGCGGACTCTGGAAACACCATATATTTT
CDR3: CASSGADSGNTIYF
J: TRBJ1-3
V: TRBV28
D: NA
size: NA

DNA: TGTGCCTGGAGTGCGGACAGGGCCAATGAAAAACTGTTTTTT
CDR3: CAWSADRANEKLFF
J: TRBJ1-4
V: TRBV30
D: TRBD1
size: NA

DNA: TGTGCCAGCAGTTTCTCCTCCGACAGTTTTGAAGCTTTCTTT
CDR3: CASSFSSDSFEAFF
J: TRBJ1-1
V: TRBV6-5
D: NA
size: NA

DNA: TGTGCCATCAGTGTGTTGCAGGCCACCGGGGAGCTGTTTTTT
CDR3: CAISVLQATGELFF
J: TRBJ2-2
V: TRBV10-3
D: NA
size: NA

DNA: TGCGCCAGCAGGACAGGTGAAGACACTGAAGCTTTCTTT
CDR3: CASRTGEDTEAFF
J: TRBJ1-1
V: TRBV5-1
D: NA
size: once

DNA: TGCGCCAGCAGCTTGGAGGGGGCCACTTATAATTCACCCCTCCACTTT
CDR3: CASSLEGATYNSPLHF
J: TRBJ1-6
V: TRBV5-1
D: TRBD1
size: NA

DNA: TGTGCCAGCAGCTTGGTCGGGTTGGATACGCAGTATTTT
CDR3: CASSLVGLDTQYF
J: TRBJ2-3
V: TRBV5-6
D: NA
size: once

DNA: TGTGCCAGCAGCCCGGGAGCCGGGGGGGAGACCCAGTACTTC
CDR3: CASSPGAGGETQYF
J: TRBJ2-5
V: TRBV9
D: TRBD2
size: NA

DNA: TGTGCCAGCACCCTCAGCTCGGGGAGTTACAATGAGCAGTTCTTC
CDR3: CASTLSSGSYNEQFF
J: TRBJ2-1
V: TRBV7-2
D: NA
size: NA

DNA: TGTGCCAGCAGCTTCACTAGCGGGAGATCCGGGGAGCTGTTTTTT
CDR3: CASSFTSGRSGELFF
J: TRBJ2-2
V: TRBV13
D: TRBD2
size: NA

DNA: TGTGCCATCAGTAGGACAGGGCCCCACACAGATACGCAGTATTTT
CDR3: CAISRTGPHTDTQYF
J: TRBJ2-3
V: TRBV10-3
D: TRBD1
size: few

DNA: TGTGCCAGCAGTACGTCCCAGCGGGGGGGCACAGATACGCAGTATTTT
CDR3: CASSTSQRGGTDTQYF
J: TRBJ2-3
V: TRBV27
D: TRBD2
size: NA

DNA: TGTGCCAGCAGGACCAATCCACGGGGCGCGGGGGGTCACAATGAGCAGTTCTTC
CDR3: CASRTNPRGAGGHNEQFF
J: TRBJ2-1
V: TRBV7-9
D: TRBD2
size: NA

DNA: TGTGCCAGTAGTATCCGAACCCGAGGGTTAGTCCAAATTTATGGCTACACCTTC
CDR3: CASSIRTRGLVQIYGYTF
J: TRBJ1-2
V: TRBV19
D: NA
size: once

DNA: TGCGCCAGCAGCTTGACCCAGGGGGAACAGCCCCAGCATTTT
CDR3: CASSLTQGEQPQHF
J: TRBJ1-5
V: TRBV5-1
D: TRBD1
size: NA

DNA: TGTGCCAGCAGTCCGGACAGGGTGGGCACTGAAGCTTTCTTT
CDR3: CASSPDRVGTEAFF
J: TRBJ1-1
V: TRBV6-5
D: TRBD1
size: NA

DNA: TGTGCCTGGAGTTGGACTAGCGGGGGATACAATGAGCAGTTCTTC
CDR3: CAWSWTSGGYNEQFF
J: TRBJ2-1
V: TRBV30
D: TRBD2
size: NA

DNA: TGTGCCAGCAGCTCTCTCCAAACTAGGAGCTCCTATAATTCACCCCTCCACTTT
CDR3: CASSSLQTRSSYNSPLHF
J: TRBJ1-6
V: TRBV11-2
D: NA
size: NA

DNA: TGTGCCAGCAGTTTGGGTGGGCAGGGAGGCCAAATTAAAATACCCCTCCCTCTCTACGAGCAGTACTTC
CDR3: CASSLGGQGGQIKIPLPLYEQYF
J: TRBJ2-7
V: TRBV27
D: NA
size: NA

DNA: TGTGCCAGCAGCTTGGGTCCGGGGAAGAACACTGAAGCTTTCTTT
CDR3: CASSLGPGKNTEAFF
J: TRBJ1-1
V: TRBV5-6
D: NA
size: once

DNA: TGTGCCAGCAGTTACTATGTAGCAGCCCGCACAGATACGCAGTATTTT
CDR3: CASSYYVAARTDTQYF
J: TRBJ2-3
V: TRBV6-6
D: NA
size: NA

DNA: TGTGCCAGTAACCCCGGGACAGCTTTAACCTCTAACTATGGCTACACCTTC
CDR3: CASNPGTALTSNYGYTF
J: TRBJ1-2
V: TRBV19
D: TRBD1
size: NA

DNA: TGTGCCAGCAGAAGGGGGCTAGGACAGCCCCAGCATTTT
CDR3: CASRRGLGQPQHF
J: TRBJ1-5
V: TRBV7-6
D: TRBD1
size: NA

DNA: TGTGCCAGCAGCTCAGCGGGGGGGACCTACGAGCAGTACTTC
CDR3: CASSSAGGTYEQYF
J: TRBJ2-7
V: TRBV7-6
D: TRBD2
size: NA

DNA: TGTGCCTGGAGTGCCCATACAGGGGGCCAAGAGACCCAGTACTTC
CDR3: CAWSAHTGGQETQYF
J: TRBJ2-5
V: TRBV30
D: TRBD1
size: NA

DNA: TGTGCCAGCAGCTCGACCCGGGACAGGGTGCCGAACACTGAAGCTTTCTTT
CDR3: CASSSTRDRVPNTEAFF
J: TRBJ1-1
V: TRBV7-9
D: TRBD1
size: NA

DNA: TGTACCAGCAGCTACCCTGGGGCCAACACTGAAGCTTTCTTT
CDR3: CTSSYPGANTEAFF
J: TRBJ1-1
V: TRBV7-9
D: NA
size: NA

DNA: TGTGCCAGTAGTATATCGCCGGGGAGCCAAGAGACCCAGTACTTC
CDR3: CASSISPGSQETQYF
J: TRBJ2-5
V: TRBV19
D: NA
size: NA

DNA: TGTGCCAGCGTGGACAGGGGGGTGCGACACGAGCAGTACTTC
CDR3: CASVDRGVRHEQYF
J: TRBJ2-7
V: TRBV25-1
D: TRBD1
size: NA

DNA: TGTGCCAGCTCACCGGACACCCTGGGGGCCATGAATGAAAAACTGTTTTTT
CDR3: CASSPDTLGAMNEKLFF
J: TRBJ1-4
V: TRBV18
D: NA
size: few

DNA: TGCGCCAGCGGATTACAGGGGATGAACACTGAAGCTTTCTTT
CDR3: CASGLQGMNTEAFF
J: TRBJ1-1
V: TRBV10-2
D: TRBD1
size: NA

DNA: TGTGCCAGCAGTCGCCGTTCAGGGGCAAACACCGGGGAGCTGTTTTTT
CDR3: CASSRRSGANTGELFF
J: TRBJ2-2
V: TRBV27
D: NA
size: NA

DNA: TGTGCCAGCAGCCCATACTCTGGGGGGGAGACCCAGTACTTC
CDR3: CASSPYSGGETQYF
J: TRBJ2-5
V: TRBV7-9
D: NA
size: NA

DNA: TGTGCCAGCACGCGTTGGACAAGCTCCTACGAGCAGTACTTC
CDR3: CASTRWTSSYEQYF
J: TRBJ2-7
V: TRBV2
D: NA
size: NA

DNA: TGTGCCAGCTCACAGGGGACTACCGGGGAGACCCAGTACTTC
CDR3: CASSQGTTGETQYF
J: TRBJ2-5
V: TRBV18
D: TRBD2
size: few

DNA: TGTGCCAGCTCACCACAGGTCGGGGGGAGCACAGATACGCAGTATTTT
CDR3: CASSPQVGGSTDTQYF
J: TRBJ2-3
V: TRBV18
D: TRBD2
size: NA

DNA: TGCAGTGCAAGGACAGAATATGGCTACACCTTC
CDR3: CSARTEYGYTF
J: TRBJ1-2
V: TRBV20-1
D: NA
size: NA